This TCR beta chain originates from a study of T cells in Graves' hyperthyroidism and ophthalmopathy (dated by TCRdb to about 2019). Regarding the complete study: Peripheral blood samples were taken at the time of initial diagnosis, prior to any treatment. An independent validation cohort of around 19 hyperthyroidism patients and over 15 patients who later progressed to ophthalmopathy tested prospective prediction of ophthalmopathy. In addition, the study compared T-cell repertoires in thyroid tissue and in blood from five or six Graves' hyperthyroidism patients. The paper describes TCR Vbeta CDR3 sequencing of 120 to 150 peripheral blood samples, made up of 43 ophthalmopathy patients, around 78 hyperthyroidism patients and 17 progressor patients. After sampling, hyperthyroidism patients received methimazole starting at 30 mg daily, and ophthalmopathy patients received high-dose intravenous methylprednisolone. The 100 discovery patients were randomly split 7:3 into training and test sets. TCR V-J signatures able to tell the groups apart were searched for in a discovery cohort of 90 to 100 patients, of whom approximately 40 had Graves' ophthalmopathy and about 55 had stable Graves' hyperthyroidism.

This clonotype was counted at least ten times. It has no known antigen specificity. Within one base of it there is no much larger clone, and no base qualities were kept. TCR beta CDR3 regions were amplified from RNA transcripts. For the first round of RT-PCR on the TCR CDR3, the HTBI primer set was used together with the Qiagen OneStep RT-PCR kit. The libraries were constructed in a second round of multiplex PCR and then size-selected and purified. Paired-end sequencing of the libraries was performed with 100 bp reads on an Illumina HiSeq2000. In the paper's pipeline: SOAPnuke was used to process the raw data, throwing out any read that contained adapters or uncalled bases, had a mean Phred below 15, or lacked an exact constant-primer or identifier match. COPE v1.2.5 was used to merge the high-quality paired reads, and each unique nucleotide sequence was defined as a clonotype. MiTCR v1.1 was used to align clonotypes to the IMGT TRBV, TRBD and TRBJ reference segments. Only V-J combinations with frequency above 0.0001, covering about 99% of repertoires, were analysed. A TCS score was defined as the ratio between F50 (clonal expansion) and ExV (chaos), using BLOSUM62-based TCRdist between CDR3 peptides within each V-J. Welch's t-statistics and random forest reduced roughly 500 V-J features to around 14, which were used in a naive Bayes classifier (R e1071). TCRdb's own reprocessing of the public reads used fastp at Q25 and MiXCR and kept productive beta chains. A single entry per CDR3 protein holds the most common genes and DNA from its merged rows. TCRdb's processing, not the authors', yielded these V and J calls. The sample table shows about 770,000 distinct CDR3 sequences, and roughly 20% are seen once. Roughly 17% of the sample rests with the top ten.

The CDR3 contains 15 residues, cysteine and phenylalanine counted. CDR3 DNA is the only sequence kept; it has 45 bases, read in frame from the first base. The germline V end is reduced by 7 bases and the J end by 4 bases; junction bases left unmatched: 8. Overall study results and their limits: Sample size was not statistically predetermined, and investigators were not blinded to group allocation. During validation, the model predicted progression to ophthalmopathy a median of around 7 months ahead of onset, with 60% to 71% sensitivity and more than 72% specificity. In cross-validation, a model built on a 13 V-J signature told ophthalmopathy apart from stable hyperthyroidism with roughly 87% sensitivity and around 83% specificity, and in testing the same model reached 80%/75%. Most expanded thyroid clonotypes (frequency above 0.001) were also detected in blood, a finding suggesting that blood repertoires may reflect thyroid immune responses.

The hyperthyroidism patients were between 18 and 65 years old and newly diagnosed, with a disease duration of less than 2 months. Exclusion was applied to patients with uncontrolled infections, other autoimmune diseases, pregnancy or lactation. Diagnoses were established on the basis of clinical symptoms, serum thyroxine and TRAb, thyroid ultrasound, and orbital computed tomography. Blood from progressor patients was collected at the time of first diagnosis with hyperthyroidism, before any ophthalmopathy symptoms had appeared. Ficoll-Paque density gradient centrifugation was used to isolate PBMCs from approximately 10 ml of fresh peripheral blood. Progressor patients were initially diagnosed with Graves' hyperthyroidism and developed ophthalmopathy during follow-up. Total RNA was extracted using Trizol reagent, and RNA quality was assessed on an Agilent 2100 Bioanalyzer.

Recombination joined TRBV12-3 or TRBV12-4 with TRBJ1-5; 9 middle bases align to TRBD1. This clonotype was sampled from a woman aged 50 to 60 with Graves' hyperthyroidism that later progressed to Graves' ophthalmopathy. Specimen: blood. The CDR3 has the sequence CASTKQGAQNQPQHF. Here is the DNA: TGTGCCAGCACCAAACAGGGGGCTCAAAATCAGCCCCAGCATTTT.